This T cell receptor (beta chain) was captured by sequencing in a study of OX40 agonist ivuxolimab in advanced cancers. Germline CDR1 and CDR2: SGHNT and YENEEA. This CDR3 has 15 residues. V shed 5 bases and J 3 bases; nucleotides not matched to a gene: 6. TCRdb's table, derived via immunoSEQ multiplex PCR, lists solely in-frame clones and lacks some. The sample has tens of thousands of clones, roughly 84% seen once; the top ten hold roughly 0.9%. Sample: CD4+ or CD8+ T cells sorted from blood, taken in a trial of the OX40 agonist ivuxolimab. This receptor was taken from an adult with an advanced solid tumor such as melanoma, head and neck, liver or kidney cancer. The genes are TRBV11-3 and TRBJ2-1; 8 bases map to TRBD2. CDR3 protein: CASSRKRGNYNEQFF. CDR3 bases: TGTGCCAGCAGCCGTAAGCGGGGGAACTACAATGAGCAGTTCTTC.